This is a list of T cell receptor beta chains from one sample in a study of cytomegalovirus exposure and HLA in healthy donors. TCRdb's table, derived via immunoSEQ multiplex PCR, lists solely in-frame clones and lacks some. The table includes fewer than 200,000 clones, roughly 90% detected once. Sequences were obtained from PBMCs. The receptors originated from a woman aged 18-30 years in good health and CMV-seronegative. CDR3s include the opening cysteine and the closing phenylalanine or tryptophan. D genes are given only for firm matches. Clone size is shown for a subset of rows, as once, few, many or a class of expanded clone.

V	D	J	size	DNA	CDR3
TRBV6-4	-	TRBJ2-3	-	TGTGCCAGCAGTCCGGAAGAGGCAGATACGCAGTATTTT	CASSPEEADTQYF
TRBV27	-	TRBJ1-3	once	TGTGCCAGCAGTTTAAGAGGGGGAGTGTCGGGAAACACCATATATTTT	CASSLRGGVSGNTIYF
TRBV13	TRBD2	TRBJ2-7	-	TGTGCCAGCAGCTTAGGACTAGCGGGAGAAGATCCGTACTTC	CASSLGLAGEDPYF
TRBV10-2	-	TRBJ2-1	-	TGCGCCAGCAGTACCAGCGATCTGTACAATGAGCAGTTCTTC	CASSTSDLYNEQFF
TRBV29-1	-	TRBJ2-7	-	TGCTGCGCGAGTGAGCTTTACGAGCAGTACTTC	CCASELYEQYF
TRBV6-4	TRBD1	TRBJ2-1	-	TGTGCCAGCAGTGACTCTGGGACAGGGTACAATGAGCAGTTCTTC	CASSDSGTGYNEQFF
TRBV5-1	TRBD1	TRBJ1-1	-	TGCGCCAGCAGCTTGGATCCGACAGGGGTAAACACTGAAGCTTTCTTT	CASSLDPTGVNTEAFF
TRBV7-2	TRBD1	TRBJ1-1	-	TGTGCCAGCAGCTTGCCCTTAGGACAGGGCAGGGTCACTGAAGCTTTCTTT	CASSLPLGQGRVTEAFF
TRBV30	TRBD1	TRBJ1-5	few	TGTGCCTGGAGTGTGACAGGGGACCAGCCCCAGCATTTT	CAWSVTGDQPQHF
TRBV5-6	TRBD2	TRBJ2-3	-	TGTGCCAGCAGCTTCTCTAGCGGGAGCGCTTGGGGGCAGTATTTT	CASSFSSGSAWGQYF
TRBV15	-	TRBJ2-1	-	TGTGCCACCAGCAGAGACTGGGGAGAGAATGAGCAGTTCTTC	CATSRDWGENEQFF
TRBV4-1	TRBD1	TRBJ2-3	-	TGCGCCAGCAGCCAACTAAGGACAGGGGATACGCAGTATTTT	CASSQLRTGDTQYF
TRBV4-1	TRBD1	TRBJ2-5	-	TGCGCCAGCAGCCCGGGACAGGGGGCGTTAGGAGAGACCCAGTACTTC	CASSPGQGALGETQYF
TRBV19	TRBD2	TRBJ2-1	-	TGTGCCAGTAGTGATCAAGCGGGAGAGGTTGAGCAGTTCTTC	CASSDQAGEVEQFF
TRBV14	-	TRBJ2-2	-	TGTGCCAGCAGCCAACTGGGCTCGAACACCGGGGAGCTGTTTTTT	CASSQLGSNTGELFF
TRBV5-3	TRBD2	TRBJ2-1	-	TGTGCCAGAAGCTCCGGGACTAGCAATGAGCAGTTCTTC	CARSSGTSNEQFF
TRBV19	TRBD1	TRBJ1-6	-	TGTGCCAGTAAGGACAGGGGAAACAATTCACCCCTCCACTTT	CASKDRGNNSPLHF
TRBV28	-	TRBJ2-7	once	TGTGCCAGCAGTTTGCCAGGGGTGTCCTACGAGCAGTACTTC	CASSLPGVSYEQYF
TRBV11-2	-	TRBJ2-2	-	TGTGCCAGCAGCTTGCAGGGTTCTCACGGGGAGCTGTTTTTT	CASSLQGSHGELFF
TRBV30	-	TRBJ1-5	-	TGTGCCTGGACCGCAGGCGGGGTGCAGCCCCAGCATTTT	CAWTAGGVQPQHF
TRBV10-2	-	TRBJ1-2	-	TGCGCCAGCAGTGAGTTTACGGGACACTTACCCAATTACACCTTC	CASSEFTGHLPNYTF
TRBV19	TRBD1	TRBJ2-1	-	TGTGCCAGTAGTATCATGGCCTCCTCTCCGGGACAGGGTTTAAATGAGCAGTTCTTC	CASSIMASSPGQGLNEQFF
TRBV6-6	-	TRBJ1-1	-	TGTGCCATCCGAGGGGGGGACACTGAAGCTTTCTTT	CAIRGGDTEAFF
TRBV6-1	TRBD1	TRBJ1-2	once	TGTGCCAGCAGTGAAGCGCTGGGACAGAACTATGGCTACACCTTC	CASSEALGQNYGYTF
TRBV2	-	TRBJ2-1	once	TGTGCCAGCAGTGAAGCAAGTGTTGCTGGCCATGAGCAGTTCTTC	CASSEASVAGHEQFF
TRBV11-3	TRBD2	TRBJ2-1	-	TGTGCCAGCAGCTTTGGACTAGCGGGAGGTCGTGAGCAGTTCTTC	CASSFGLAGGREQFF
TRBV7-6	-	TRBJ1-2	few	TGTGCCAGCAGCTTATCAGGGGCCAATGGCTACACCTTC	CASSLSGANGYTF
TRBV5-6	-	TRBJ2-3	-	TGTGCCAGCAGCAGTACAACAGGGACAGATACGCAGTATTTT	CASSSTTGTDTQYF
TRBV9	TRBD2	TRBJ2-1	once	TGTGCCAGCAGCCCCGGGACTAGCGGGAGAGAGGGTTGGTTCTTC	CASSPGTSGREGWFF
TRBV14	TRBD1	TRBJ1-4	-	TGTGCCAGCAGCGCCCGGACAGGGGCGGGTGAAAAACTGTTTTTT	CASSARTGAGEKLFF
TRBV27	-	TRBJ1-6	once	TGTGCCAGCACCCTGACCGGGTCGGGGAGTTCACCCCTCCACTTT	CASTLTGSGSSPLHF
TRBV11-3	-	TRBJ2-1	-	TGTGCCAGCAGCCCGAGCGGCGGATCCTACAATGAGCAGTTCTTC	CASSPSGGSYNEQFF